Listed here is a single T cell receptor (beta chain). The sample originates from a study of technical replicates of blood from several donors. Deletions cut 7 bases from V and 7 bases from J, with 31 bases between. In germline, CDR1 is MDHEN, CDR2 SYDVKM. The CDR3 extends over 19 amino acids. TCRdb's copy holds only in-frame clones and misses some; the assay was immunoSEQ multiplex PCR. The sample yields about 79,000 clones, 90% to 95% seen once. This receptor was identified in a human donor in good health. V and J are TRBV28 and TRBJ2-2; D gene unclear. Sequenced input: T cells isolated from PBMCs. This chain's CDR3 is CASKLRSWRVATRDGELFF. The CDR3 nucleotides are TGTGCCAGCAAATTAAGGTCCTGGCGAGTAGCTACACGCGACGGGGAGCTGTTTTTT.